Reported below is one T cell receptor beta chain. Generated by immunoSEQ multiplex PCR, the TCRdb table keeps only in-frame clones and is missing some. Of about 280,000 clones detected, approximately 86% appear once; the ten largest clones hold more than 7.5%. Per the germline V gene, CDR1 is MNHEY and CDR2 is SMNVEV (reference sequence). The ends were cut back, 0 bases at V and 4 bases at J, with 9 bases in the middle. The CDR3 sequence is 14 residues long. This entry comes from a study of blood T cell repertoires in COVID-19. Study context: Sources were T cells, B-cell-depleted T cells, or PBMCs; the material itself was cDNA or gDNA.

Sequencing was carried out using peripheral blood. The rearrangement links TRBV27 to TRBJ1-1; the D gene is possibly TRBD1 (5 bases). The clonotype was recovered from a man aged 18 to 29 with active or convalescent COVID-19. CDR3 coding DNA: TGTGCCAGCAGTTTATCCATGGGGGGCACTGAAGCTTTCTTT. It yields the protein CASSLSMGGTEAFF.